This TCR beta chain was found in a study of PD-1 blockade in classical Hodgkin lymphoma (dated by TCRdb to about 2020). The study in broad terms: Nivolumab dosing was 3 mg/kg intravenously every 2 weeks, continuing until either disease progression or unacceptable toxicity. A peripheral blood immune signature of response to PD-1 blockade in classical Hodgkin lymphoma was defined using TCR beta sequencing and CyTOF. Points the paper makes about the study in general: Lower diversity was observed in patients in whom nivolumab was started less than 1 year after ASCT, and these patients were excluded from later analyses so that confounding by immune reconstitution would be avoided. The study covered only a single clinical trial cohort, and the causes of the repertoire differences, possibly disease activity or prior therapy, were still not defined. Newly diagnosed patients were reported to have lower baseline TCR diversity than healthy donors, and relapsed/refractory patients were reported to have lower baseline TCR diversity still. Trial patients with a complete response had baseline diversity similar to that of newly diagnosed patients, while partial responders and progressors had significantly lower diversity. A significant rise by C4D1 was seen in CD4+ but not CD8+ TCR diversity (p=0.0027 vs p=0.16), with the rise being most apparent in complete responders (p=0.02).

A remark on this clone: The antigen this receptor binds is unknown. No base qualities exist here, and no much larger clone lies one base off it.

Genomic DNA was extracted with the Qiagen DNeasy kit from unsorted PBMCs and from negatively selected CD4+ and CD8+ fractions. Using primers that anneal to V and J segments, immunoSEQ multiplex PCR amplified the TCR beta CDR3 regions. Amplification bias was minimized using a synthetic immune receptor repertoire, and residual bias was removed computationally after sequencing. As for the original processing: Repertoire diversity was quantified as the Shannon entropy index using custom Python scripts. Unsorted, CD4+ and CD8+ repertoires were analyzed separately, except in combined analyses where CD4+ and CD8+ sequences were merged in silico. A clone was considered expanded if an increase in frequency of at least 2-fold after treatment relative to C1D1 was found, and a pseudocount of 0.5 was applied to clones undetected at baseline. Clones with 0 or 1 copy at C1D1 were classified as singleton clones, and clones with 2 or more copies were classified as non-singleton clones. By matching protein sequences in sorted samples from the same patient, clones expanded in unsorted samples were annotated as CD4+, CD8+ or unknown. Wilcoxon tests on paired samples were used to test changes in diversity from C1D1 to C4D1. Sourced from immuneACCESS, this table was stored by TCRdb with only in-frame sequences that have V and J called. A share of the clones is absent; for the studies checked, an unresolved V gene accounts for under half, and the remainder has no known explanation. V, J and clone size derive from that table, while D and trimming were established from the DNA sequence. This sample has 8,500 to 14,000 clones in its table, and around 80% of those were observed once. In total, the top ten clones hold approximately 5% of the sample.

The time point label on this specimen signifies: cycle 2 day 1 (C2D1) of nivolumab. Relapse after autologous stem cell transplantation had occurred in all trial patients, and cohorts A, B and C were distinguished by prior brentuximab vedotin exposure. The trial cohort included 45 to 65 patients with relapsed/refractory classical Hodgkin lymphoma, and each patient had a best overall response of complete response, partial response or progressive disease. In the multi-cohort phase II CheckMate 205 trial, trial patients received single-agent nivolumab. An independent review committee assessed best overall response using the 2007 International Working Group response criteria. PBMCs from the trial were collected at three points: immediately before nivolumab initiation (C1D1), and during therapy at cycle 2 day 1 and cycle 4 day 1. Peripheral blood was collected in 8 mL Vacutainer Cell Preparation Tubes, from which PBMCs were isolated by centrifugation and then cryopreserved.

Spanning cysteine to phenylalanine, the CDR3 consists of 16 amino acids. Of the read, only the CDR3 DNA is kept; its 48 bases are in frame from base 1. Trimming removed 5 bases from V and 7 bases from J, leaving 21 bases between the germline ends. The germline V gene encodes CDR1 MNHEY and CDR2 SMNVEV (reference sequence). Sequenced material: peripheral blood mononuclear cells (PBMCs), taken before the second cycle of nivolumab. The chain is made from TRBV27 and TRBJ2-1; the D assignment is uncertain and may be TRBD1 or TRBD2, with 5 bases supporting each. The receptor was isolated from a human donor with classical Hodgkin lymphoma. The CDR3: CASSLSMPPGLNEQFF. At the DNA level, the sequence is TGTGCCAGCAGTCTCTCCATGCCCCCGGGGCTGAATGAGCAGTTCTTC.